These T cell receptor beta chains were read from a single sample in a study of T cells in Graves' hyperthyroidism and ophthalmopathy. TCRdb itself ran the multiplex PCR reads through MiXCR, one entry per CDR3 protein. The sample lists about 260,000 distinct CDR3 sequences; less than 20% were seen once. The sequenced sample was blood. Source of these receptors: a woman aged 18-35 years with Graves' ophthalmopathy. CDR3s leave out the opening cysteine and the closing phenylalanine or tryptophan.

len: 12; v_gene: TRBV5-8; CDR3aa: ASALYGTDTEAF
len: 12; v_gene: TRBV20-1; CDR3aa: SARVQRNTGELF
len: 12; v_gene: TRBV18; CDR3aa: ASSPGQGGETQY
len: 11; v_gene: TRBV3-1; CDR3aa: ASSQGNVAEAF
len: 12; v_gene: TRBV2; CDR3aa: ASRRLAGYNEQF
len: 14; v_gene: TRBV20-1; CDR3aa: SARPNPGTGAYGYT
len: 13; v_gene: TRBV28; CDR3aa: ASSVTGRDFYEQY
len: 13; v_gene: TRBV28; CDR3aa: ASSLPLGHGSPLH
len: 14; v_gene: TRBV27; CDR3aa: ASRYRLAPGPYEQY
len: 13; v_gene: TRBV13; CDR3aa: ASSLTSGREYEQY
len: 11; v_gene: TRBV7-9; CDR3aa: ASSPDLRPTQY
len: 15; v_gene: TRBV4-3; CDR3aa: ASSQELGGLNGNTIY
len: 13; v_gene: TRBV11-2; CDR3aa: ASSLGRGGGETQY
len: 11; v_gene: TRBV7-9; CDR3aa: ASSLNGYNEQF
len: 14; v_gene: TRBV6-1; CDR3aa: ASSESPVLPAPEQY
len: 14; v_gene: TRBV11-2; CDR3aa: ASSQRGRRAYNEQF
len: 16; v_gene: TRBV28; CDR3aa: ASYRVRDRVYLGTEAF
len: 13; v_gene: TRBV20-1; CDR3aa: SARTSSRGTGELF
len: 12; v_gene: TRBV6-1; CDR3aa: ASIGLAAYNEQF
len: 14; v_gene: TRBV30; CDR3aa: AWSTRGQGTLNTQY
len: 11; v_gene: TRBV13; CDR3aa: ASSLTRQETQY
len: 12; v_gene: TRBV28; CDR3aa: ASSLGQGANEQY
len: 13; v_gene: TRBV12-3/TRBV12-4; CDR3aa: ASSLGGEITDTQY
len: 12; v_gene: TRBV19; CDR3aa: ASSIDAGRTEAF
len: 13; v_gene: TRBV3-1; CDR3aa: ASSPAGTVNTEAF
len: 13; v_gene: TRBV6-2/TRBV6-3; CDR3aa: ASSDGTRAAYEQY
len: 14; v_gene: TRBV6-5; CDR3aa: ASSYSPGTPDGEQY
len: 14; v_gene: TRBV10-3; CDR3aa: AISDGRGLDTGELF
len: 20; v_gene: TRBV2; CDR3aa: ASSEKRDRDYTYQLMNTEAF
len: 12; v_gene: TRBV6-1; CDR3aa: ASSHFKRGTEAF
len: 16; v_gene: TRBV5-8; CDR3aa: ASSPNVLTTQSRNEQF
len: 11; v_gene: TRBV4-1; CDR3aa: ASRRQVGETQY
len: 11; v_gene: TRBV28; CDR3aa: ASSQWDRYEQY
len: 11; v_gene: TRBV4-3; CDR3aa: ASSPDRGQTQY
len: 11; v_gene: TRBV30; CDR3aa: AWSVGQLNTIY
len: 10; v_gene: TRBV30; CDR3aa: AWSRVQETQY
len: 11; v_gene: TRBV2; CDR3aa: ASSFEGEYGYT
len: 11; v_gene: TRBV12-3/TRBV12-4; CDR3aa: ASSLVMGYGYT
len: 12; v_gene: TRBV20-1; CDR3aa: SIDSLAGEEEQY
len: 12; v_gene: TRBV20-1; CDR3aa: SARGLAGRTEAS